The 24 T cell receptor beta chains listed next were all sequenced from one sample in a study of T cells after yellow fever vaccination. MiXCR was run by TCRdb on the 5' RACE reads, yielding one entry per CDR3 protein. Of hundreds of thousands of distinct CDR3 sequences detected, approximately 13% appear once; the ten largest clones hold 14% to 15%. Sequenced material: PBMCs, taken on the day of the yellow fever booster vaccination. These receptors were collected from a man younger than 45 who received the YFV17D yellow fever vaccine.

This rearrangement joins TRBV30 to TRBJ2-1; either TRBD1 or TRBD2 may supply D (6 bases each). The CDR3 extends over 14 amino acids. Per germline, CDR1 GTSNPN and CDR2 SVGIG (reference sequence). V gave up 1 base and J gave up 10 bases, with 17 bases separating them. The CDR3: CAWSAGALGNEQFF. For the CDR3, the DNA is TGTGCCTGGAGTGCGGGGGCCCTCGGGAACGAGCAGTTCTTC.

This clonotype was detected a few times. J is TRBJ2-4 and V is TRBV20-1; possibly TRBD2 for D (7 bases). Germline CDR1 is DFQATT and CDR2 is SNEGSKA (reference sequence). Deletions cut 4 bases from V and 5 bases from J, with 15 bases between. The CDR3 totals 14 residues. The CDR3 spells CSAISRGGENIQYF. The CDR3, as DNA: TGCAGTGCTATCTCTAGGGGGGGAGAAAACATTCAGTACTTC.

The chain combines TRBV12-5 with TRBJ2-5, with 13 bases matching TRBD2. V dropped 4 bases and J dropped 3; count of bases not matched to a gene: 8. The CDR3 totals 17 residues. Germline V lookup: CDR1 LGHNT, CDR2 FRNRAP. The CDR3 loop is CASGSPTSGRTEETQYF. For the CDR3, the DNA is TGTGCTAGTGGTTCTCCGACTAGCGGGAGGACGGAAGAGACCCAGTACTTC. The full variable domain, completed using reference TRBV12-5 and TRBJ2-5, is DARVTQTPRHKVTEMGQEVTMRCQPILGHNTVFWYRQTMMQGLELLAYFRNRAPLDDSGMPKDRFSAEMPDATLATLKIQPSEPRDSAVYFCASGSPTSGRTEETQYFGPGTRLLVL.

The sample holds a few counts of this clonotype. The genes are TRBV29-1 and TRBJ2-5, with D possibly TRBD1 on 6 matching bases. This CDR3 region has 13 residues. Trimming took off 7 bases at V and 1 base at J, with 13 bases between the two ends. Germline V gene sequence: CDR1 SQVTM, CDR2 ANQGSEA. The CDR3, as DNA: TGCAGCGCGGGACACCCAGCCCAAGAGACCCAGTACTTC. It yields the protein CSAGHPAQETQYF. Full variable domain (missing parts from reference TRBV29-1 and TRBJ2-5): SAVISQKPSRDICQRGTSLTIQCQVDSQVTMMFWYRQQPGQSLTLIATANQGSEATYESGFVIDKFPISRPNLTFSTLTVSNMSPEDSSIYLCSAGHPAQETQYFGPGTRLLVL.

CDR3 nucleotides: TGCAGTGCTACCCGGGGAGGGGAGGGAGAAAAACTGTTTTTT. As protein: CSATRGGEGEKLFF. The J gene is TRBJ1-4, the V gene TRBV20-1, with a possible D match to TRBD1 (5 bases). CDR1 and CDR2 from the germline V gene are DFQATT and SNEGSKA (reference sequence). This CDR3 contains 14 residues. The V end was cut by 4 bases, the J end by 8 bases, with 17 bases between.

The chain uses TRBV20-1 and TRBJ2-2; possibly TRBD1 or TRBD2 for D (6 bases each). The germline V and J ends were trimmed by 3 bases and 0 bases, with 17 bases remaining between them. This CDR3 is built from 17 residues. Per germline, CDR1 DFQATT and CDR2 SNEGSKA (reference sequence). As DNA, the CDR3 is TGCAGTGCTAGGTTGGCCGAAGGGGGGTCGAACACCGGGGAGCTGTTTTTT. Its translation is CSARLAEGGSNTGELFF.

This clonotype was detected a few times. The chain combines TRBV7-2 with TRBJ1-6; no definite D call. V was clipped by 5 bases and J by 3 bases, with 8 bases between them. Germline V gene data show CDR1 as SGHTA and CDR2 as FQGNSA. CDR3 length equals 14 residues. The CDR3 bases are TGTGCCAGCAGCGCCAGCTACTATAATTCACCCCTCCACTTT. It is translated as CASSASYYNSPLHF.

This chain connects TRBV6-1 to TRBJ2-1; D may correspond to TRBD1 or TRBD2 (5 bases each). Trimming pared 6 bases from V and 9 bases from J, leaving 21 bases between. Germline V gives CDR1 MNHNS, CDR2 SASEGT. This CDR3 contains 15 residues. CDR3 bases: TGTGCCAGCAGGCCCCCCGGGACGAGGGTTCCTGAGCAGTTCTTC. This translates into CASRPPGTRVPEQFF.

The chain joins TRBV15 to TRBJ2-7; perhaps TRBD1 as D (6 bases). This CDR3 has 14 amino acids. Trimming pared 2 bases from V and 3 bases from J, leaving 11 bases between. Germline V gives CDR1 LNHNV, CDR2 YYDKDF (reference sequence). The CDR3 is CATSRLDSYYEQYF. The CDR3 coding sequence is TGTGCCACCAGCAGACTGGACAGTTACTACGAGCAGTACTTC.

This chain connects TRBV27 to TRBJ2-2; no firm D call. Germline V gene lookup returns CDR1 MNHEY and CDR2 SMNVEV (reference sequence). The V gene lost 8 bases and the J gene lost 4 bases, with 14 bases spanning the gap. This CDR3 has 14 amino acids. CDR3 sequence (DNA): TGTGCCAGCTCCCAAGATGGGTTCACCGGGGAGCTGTTTTTT. Amino acids: CASSQDGFTGELFF.

J is TRBJ2-1 and V is TRBV24-1, with D maybe TRBD1 (5 bases). This CDR3 has 13 amino acids. V was shortened by 5 bases and J by 8 bases, with 12 bases between the two germline ends. Germline CDR1 KGHDR, CDR2 SFDVKD. The CDR3 DNA is TGTGCCACCAGTGTAACAGGATGGGATGAGCAGTTCTTC. This encodes CATSVTGWDEQFF.

In regard to this clonotype: The junction differs from germline at one of its ends, possibly a read error. The V call is TRBV15, the J call TRBJ2-1; 14 nucleotides agree with TRBD2. Germline loops: CDR1 LNHNV, CDR2 YYDKDF (reference sequence). The CDR3 is made up of 13 amino acids. The CDR3 nucleotides read TGTGCCACCACCGGACTAGCGGGAGGCCCAGGGATCTTC. Amino acid sequence: CATTGLAGGPGIF.

This clonotype was picked up many times. The V gene is TRBV7-2, the J gene TRBJ1-1, with D possibly matching TRBD1 (5 bases). Trimming took 0 bases from V and 0 from J, leaving 5 bases between them. Germline V gene sequence: CDR1 SGHTA, CDR2 FQGNSA. The CDR3 totals 14 residues. CDR3 nucleotides: TGTGCCAGCAGCTTAGCAGGGGTGAACACTGAAGCTTTCTTT. This gives the protein CASSLAGVNTEAFF.

The chain carries TRBV27 and TRBJ2-1; D might be TRBD1 (5 bases). Germline assignment: CDR1 MNHEY and CDR2 SMNVEV (reference sequence). The CDR3 is made up of 12 amino acids. V was pared by 3 bases and J by 15 bases, with 15 bases between. In nucleotides, the CDR3 is TGTGCCAGCAGTTTCCCCCAGGGTCTACCGTTCTTC. This encodes CASSFPQGLPFF.

The DNA for the CDR3 is TGCAGCGTTATGATTAGCTCCTACGAGCAGTACTTC. Protein: CSVMISSYEQYF. The gene calls are TRBV29-1 and TRBJ2-7; no reliable D call. CDR1 is SQVTM, CDR2 ANQGSEA, per germline. This CDR3 comprises 12 residues. Trimming pared 5 bases from V and 0 bases from J, leaving 8 bases between.

The chain carries TRBV29-1 and TRBJ2-7; no definite D call. V lost 0 bases and J 6 bases, leaving 6 bases between the germline ends. The CDR3 runs 11 residues. Germline assignment: CDR1 SQVTM and CDR2 ANQGSEA. The CDR3 sequence: CSVEDLSEQYF. CDR3 in DNA: TGCAGCGTTGAAGATCTTAGCGAGCAGTACTTC.

The chain couples TRBV12-5 to TRBJ2-5; 9 bases fit TRBD1. The CDR3 extends over 14 amino acids. The germline CDR1 and CDR2 sequences are LGHNT and FRNRAP. V gave up 4 bases and J gave up 7 bases; unmatched junction bases: 7. CDR3 in amino acids: CASGSSGTGMTQYF. In nucleotides, the CDR3 is TGTGCTAGTGGTTCTTCCGGGACAGGGATGACCCAGTACTTC.

This clonotype has a count of ten or more. The V call is TRBV7-3, the J call TRBJ2-7; D not certain. The germline gives CDR1 SGHTA, CDR2 FQGTGA. The CDR3 runs 13 residues. Trimming shortened V by 5 bases and J by 2 bases, and 10 bases separated the two germline ends. The CDR3 DNA reads TGTGCCAGCAGCCTCTCTCCGGCCTACGAGCAGTACTTC. This translates into CASSLSPAYEQYF.

Ten or more counts support this clonotype. This sequence joins TRBV18 and TRBJ2-1, with D unclear. Trimming shortened V by 8 bases and J by 3 bases, and 8 bases separated the two germline ends. Germline CDR1 is KGHSH and CDR2 is LQKENI. CDR3 length equals 12 residues. The CDR3 sequence is CASSPDYNEQFF. In nucleotides, the CDR3 is TGTGCCAGCAGTCCGGACTACAATGAGCAGTTCTTC.

J is TRBJ2-1 and V is TRBV24-1, with D possibly matching TRBD2 (6 bases). Germline loops: CDR1 KGHDR, CDR2 SFDVKD. The V end was cut by 1 base, the J end by 4 bases, with 10 bases between. CDR3 length: 15 amino acids. DNA for the CDR3: TGTGCCACCAGTGATTTTTCGGCGGGGTACAATGAGCAGTTCTTC. Translated, it gives CATSDFSAGYNEQFF.

This clonotype was seen a handful of times. The chain joins TRBV25-1 to TRBJ1-4; D gene ambiguous. In germline, CDR1 is MGHDK, CDR2 SYGVNS. Between the trimmed V and J ends, which lost 3 bases and 8 bases, there was a span of 10 bases. This CDR3 contains 13 residues. For the CDR3, the DNA is TGTGCCAGCAGTGAGTTCCTTGGGGAAAAACTGTTTTTT. This sequence encodes CASSEFLGEKLFF.

This rearrangement joins TRBV20-1 to TRBJ2-3, with 10 bases that match TRBD2. Trimming removed 0 bases from V and 5 bases from J; junction bases left unmatched: 5. There are 15 residues in the CDR3. The germline V gene has CDR1 DFQATT and CDR2 SNEGSKA (reference sequence). The CDR3 loop reads CSAREPGLAIDTQYF. The CDR3 region has the DNA TGCAGTGCTAGAGAACCGGGACTAGCGATAGATACGCAGTATTTT.

This clonotype appeared once. The rearrangement uses TRBV20-1 and TRBJ2-7; the D is unclear. V shed 1 base and J shed 0 bases, with 13 bases lying between them. CDR1 and CDR2 (germline): DFQATT, SNEGSKA (reference sequence). This CDR3 is built from 15 residues. The CDR3 here is CSARVGSVYSYEQYF. In nucleotides, the CDR3 is TGCAGTGCTAGAGTAGGAAGCGTATACTCCTACGAGCAGTACTTC.

This chain connects TRBV23-1 to TRBJ2-3, with TRBD2 identical over 14 bases. TRBV23-1 is labeled an ORF, and its function is uncertain. The V gene end was trimmed by 4 bases and the J gene end by 0 bases; junction bases not matched to a gene: 9. The CDR3 covers 19 residues. CDR3 nucleotides: TGCGCCAGCAGTCGAAAGGGACTAGCGGGAGAGGGAAGCACAGATACGCAGTATTTT. It encodes CASSRKGLAGEGSTDTQYF.